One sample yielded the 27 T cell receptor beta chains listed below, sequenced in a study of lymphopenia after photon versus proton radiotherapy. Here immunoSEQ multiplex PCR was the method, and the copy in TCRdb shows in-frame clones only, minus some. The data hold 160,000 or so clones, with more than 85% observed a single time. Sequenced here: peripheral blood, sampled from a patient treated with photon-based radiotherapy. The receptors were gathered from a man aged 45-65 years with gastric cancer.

CDR3 residues: CATSPGSSRAEAFF. DNA for the CDR3: TGTGCCACCAGCCCCGGTAGCAGCAGAGCTGAAGCTTTCTTT. The V and J genes are TRBV15 and TRBJ1-1; D is ambiguous. V gave up 5 bases and J gave up 6 bases, with 16 bases separating them. This CDR3 comprises 14 residues. CDR1 and CDR2 from the germline V gene are LNHNV and YYDKDF (reference sequence).

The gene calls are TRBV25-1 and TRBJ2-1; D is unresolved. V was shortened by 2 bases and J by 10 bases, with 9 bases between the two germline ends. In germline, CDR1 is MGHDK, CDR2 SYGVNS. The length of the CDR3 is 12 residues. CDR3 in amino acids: CASSELNWEQFF. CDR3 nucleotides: TGTGCCAGCAGTGAACTCAACTGGGAGCAGTTCTTC. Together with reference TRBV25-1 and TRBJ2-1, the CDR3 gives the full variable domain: EADIYQTPRYLVIGTGKKITLECSQTMGHDKMYWYQQDPGMELHLIHYSYGVNSTEKGDLSSESTVSRIRTEHFPLTLESARPSHTSQYLCASSELNWEQFFGPGTRLTVL.

Here the CDR3 reads CASSPEEGAGYGYTF. In DNA form, the CDR3 reads TGTGCCAGCAGCCCCGAGGAGGGGGCGGGATATGGCTACACCTTC. V gene TRBV6-4 combines with J gene TRBJ1-2, with 7 bases that match TRBD1. Germline V gene data show CDR1 as MRHNA and CDR2 as SNTAGT. This CDR3 contains 15 residues. V was pared by 6 bases and J by 5 bases, with 12 bases of the junction left unmatched.

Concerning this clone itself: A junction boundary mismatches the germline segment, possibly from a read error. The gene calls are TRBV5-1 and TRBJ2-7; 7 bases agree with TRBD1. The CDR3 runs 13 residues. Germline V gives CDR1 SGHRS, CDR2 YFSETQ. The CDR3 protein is CASSQGQSSEQYF. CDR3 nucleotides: TGCGCCAGCAGCCAGGGACAGTCCTCCGAGCAGTACTTC.

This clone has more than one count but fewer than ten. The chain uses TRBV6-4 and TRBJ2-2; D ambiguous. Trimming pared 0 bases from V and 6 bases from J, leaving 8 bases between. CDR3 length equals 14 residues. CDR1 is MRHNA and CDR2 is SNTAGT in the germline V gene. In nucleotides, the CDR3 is TGTGCCAGCAGTGACTCGTATGTTGCCGGGGAGCTGTTTTTT. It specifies CASSDSYVAGELFF.

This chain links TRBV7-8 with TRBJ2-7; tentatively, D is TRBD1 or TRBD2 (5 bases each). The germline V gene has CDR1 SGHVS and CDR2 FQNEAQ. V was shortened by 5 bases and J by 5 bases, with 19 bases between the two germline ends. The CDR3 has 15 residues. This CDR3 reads CASSPKGSAYDEQYF. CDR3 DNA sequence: TGTGCCAGCAGCCCCAAGGGGAGCGCCTATGACGAGCAGTACTTC.

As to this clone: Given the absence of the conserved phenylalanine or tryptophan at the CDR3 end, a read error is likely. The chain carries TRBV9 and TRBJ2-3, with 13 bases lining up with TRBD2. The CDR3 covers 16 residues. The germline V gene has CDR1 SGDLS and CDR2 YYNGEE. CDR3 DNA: TGTGCCAGCAGCCGGACTAGCGGGGGACCTACAGCTACGCAGTATCTT. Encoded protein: CASSRTSGGPTATQYL.

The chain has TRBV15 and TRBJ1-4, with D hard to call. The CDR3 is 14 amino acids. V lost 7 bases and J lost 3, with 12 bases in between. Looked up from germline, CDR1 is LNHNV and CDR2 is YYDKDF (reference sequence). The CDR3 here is CATMRAASNEKLFF. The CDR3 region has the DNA TGTGCCACCATGAGGGCAGCTTCTAATGAAAAACTGTTTTTT. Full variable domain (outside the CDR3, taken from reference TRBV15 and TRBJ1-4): DAMVIQNPRYQVTQFGKPVTLSCSQTLNHNVMYWYQQKSSQAPKLLFHYYDKDFNNEADTPDNFQSRRPNTSFCFLDIRSPGLGDTAMYLCATMRAASNEKLFFGSGTQLSVL.

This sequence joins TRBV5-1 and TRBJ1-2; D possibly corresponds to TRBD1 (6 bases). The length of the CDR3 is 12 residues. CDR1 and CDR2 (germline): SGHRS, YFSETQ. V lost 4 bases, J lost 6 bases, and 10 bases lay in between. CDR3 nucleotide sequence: TGCGCCAGCAGCGCTACAGGGAATGGCTACACCTTC. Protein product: CASSATGNGYTF.

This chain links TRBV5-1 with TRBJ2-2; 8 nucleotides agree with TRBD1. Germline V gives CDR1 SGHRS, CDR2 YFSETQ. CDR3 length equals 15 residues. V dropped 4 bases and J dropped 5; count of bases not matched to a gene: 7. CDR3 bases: TGCGCCAGCAGCGTGCAGGGGGCGATGACCGGGGAGCTGTTTTTT. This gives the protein CASSVQGAMTGELFF.

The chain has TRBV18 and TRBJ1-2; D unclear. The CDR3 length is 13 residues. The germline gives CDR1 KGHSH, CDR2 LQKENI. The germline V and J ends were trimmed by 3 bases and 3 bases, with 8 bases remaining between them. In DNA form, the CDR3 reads TGTGCCAGCTCACCTTCAGGAGACTATGGCTACACCTTC. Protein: CASSPSGDYGYTF.

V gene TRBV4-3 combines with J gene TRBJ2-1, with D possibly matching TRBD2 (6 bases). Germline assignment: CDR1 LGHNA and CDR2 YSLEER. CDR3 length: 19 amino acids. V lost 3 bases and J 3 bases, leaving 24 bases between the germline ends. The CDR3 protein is CASSHGLAEAGAYYNEQFF. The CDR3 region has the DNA TGCGCCAGCAGCCATGGGTTAGCGGAAGCCGGCGCTTACTACAATGAGCAGTTCTTC.

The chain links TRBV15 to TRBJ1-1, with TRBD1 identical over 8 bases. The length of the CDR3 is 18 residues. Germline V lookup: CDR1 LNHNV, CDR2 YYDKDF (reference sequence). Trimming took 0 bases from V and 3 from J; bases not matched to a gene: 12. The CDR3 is CATSRDPRQGPGDTEAFF. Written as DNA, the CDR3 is TGTGCCACCAGCAGAGATCCGAGACAGGGGCCAGGGGACACTGAAGCTTTCTTT.

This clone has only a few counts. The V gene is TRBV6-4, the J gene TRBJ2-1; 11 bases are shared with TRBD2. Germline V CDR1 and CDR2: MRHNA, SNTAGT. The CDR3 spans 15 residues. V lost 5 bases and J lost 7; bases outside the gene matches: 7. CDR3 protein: CASSPTSGSNNEQFF. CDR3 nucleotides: TGTGCCAGCAGTCCAACTAGCGGGAGTAATAATGAGCAGTTCTTC.

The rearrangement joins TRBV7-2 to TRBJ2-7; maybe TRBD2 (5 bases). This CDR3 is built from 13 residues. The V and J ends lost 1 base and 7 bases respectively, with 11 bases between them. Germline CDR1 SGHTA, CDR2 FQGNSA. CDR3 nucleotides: TGTGCCAGCAGCTTAGGGGCGGGCAGGGAGCAGTACTTC. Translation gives CASSLGAGREQYF.

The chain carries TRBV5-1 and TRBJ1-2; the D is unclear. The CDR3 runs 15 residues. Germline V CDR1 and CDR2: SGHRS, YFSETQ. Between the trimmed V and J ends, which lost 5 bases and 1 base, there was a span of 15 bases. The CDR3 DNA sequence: TGCGCCAGCAGACAAGACACGGACTTTAACTATGGCTACACCTTC. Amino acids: CASRQDTDFNYGYTF.

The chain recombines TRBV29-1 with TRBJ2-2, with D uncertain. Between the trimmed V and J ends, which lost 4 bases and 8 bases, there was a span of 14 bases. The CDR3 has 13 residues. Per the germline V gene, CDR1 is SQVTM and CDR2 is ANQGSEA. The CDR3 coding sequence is TGCAGCGTTGTAGGGCGGTCCAGGGGGGAGCTGTTTTTT. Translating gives CSVVGRSRGELFF.

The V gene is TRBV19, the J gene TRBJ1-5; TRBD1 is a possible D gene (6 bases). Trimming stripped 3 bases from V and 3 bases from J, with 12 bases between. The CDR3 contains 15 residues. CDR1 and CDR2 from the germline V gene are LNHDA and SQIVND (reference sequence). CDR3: CASSIPDRNNQPQHF. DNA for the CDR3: TGTGCCAGTAGTATTCCCGACAGGAACAATCAGCCCCAGCATTTT. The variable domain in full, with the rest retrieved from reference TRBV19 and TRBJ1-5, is DGGITQSPKYLFRKEGQNVTLSCEQNLNHDAMYWYRQDPGQGLRLIYYSQIVNDFQKGDIAEGYSVSREKKESFPLTVTSAQKNPTAFYLCASSIPDRNNQPQHFGDGTRLSIL.

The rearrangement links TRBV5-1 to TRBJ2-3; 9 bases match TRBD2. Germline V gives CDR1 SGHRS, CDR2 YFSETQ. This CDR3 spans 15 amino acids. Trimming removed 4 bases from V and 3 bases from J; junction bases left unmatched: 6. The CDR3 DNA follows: TGCGCCAGCAGCCCGATAGCGGGAGATACAGATACGCAGTATTTT. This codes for CASSPIAGDTDTQYF.

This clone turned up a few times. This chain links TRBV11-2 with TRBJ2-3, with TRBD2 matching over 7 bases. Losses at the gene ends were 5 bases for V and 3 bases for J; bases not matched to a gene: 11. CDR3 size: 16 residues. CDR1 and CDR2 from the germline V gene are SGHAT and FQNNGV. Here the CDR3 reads CASSRMGGGSTDTQYF. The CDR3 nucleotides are TGTGCCAGCAGCCGCATGGGGGGAGGGAGTACAGATACGCAGTATTTT.

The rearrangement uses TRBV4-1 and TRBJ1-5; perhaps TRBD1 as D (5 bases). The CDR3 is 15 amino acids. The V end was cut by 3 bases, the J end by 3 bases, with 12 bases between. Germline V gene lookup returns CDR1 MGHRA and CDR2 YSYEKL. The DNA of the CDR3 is TGCGCCAGCAGCCACGGGACGGGTGACAATCAGCCCCAGCATTTT. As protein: CASSHGTGDNQPQHF.

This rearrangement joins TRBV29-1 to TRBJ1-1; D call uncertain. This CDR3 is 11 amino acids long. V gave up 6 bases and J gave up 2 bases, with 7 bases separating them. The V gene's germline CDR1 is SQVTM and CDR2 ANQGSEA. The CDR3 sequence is CSVTKNTEAFF. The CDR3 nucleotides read TGCAGCGTGACCAAAAACACTGAAGCTTTCTTT.

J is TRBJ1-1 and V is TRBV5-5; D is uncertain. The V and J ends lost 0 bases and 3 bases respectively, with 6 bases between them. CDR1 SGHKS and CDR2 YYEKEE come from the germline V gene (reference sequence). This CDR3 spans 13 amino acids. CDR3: CASSLAFHTEAFF. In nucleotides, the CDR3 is TGTGCCAGCAGCTTGGCCTTTCACACTGAAGCTTTCTTT.

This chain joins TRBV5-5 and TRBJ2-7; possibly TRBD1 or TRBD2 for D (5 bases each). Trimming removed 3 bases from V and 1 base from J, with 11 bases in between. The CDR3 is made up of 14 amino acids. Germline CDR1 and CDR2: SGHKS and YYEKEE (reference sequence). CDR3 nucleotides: TGTGCCAGCAGCTCCCCGGGACGGTCCTACGAGCAGTACTTC. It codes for CASSSPGRSYEQYF. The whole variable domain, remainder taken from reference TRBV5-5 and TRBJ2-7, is DAGVTQSPTHLIKTRGQQVTLRCSPISGHKSVSWYQQVLGQGPQFIFQYYEKEERGRGNFPDRFSARQFPNYSSELNVNALLLGDSALYLCASSSPGRSYEQYFGPGTRLTVT.

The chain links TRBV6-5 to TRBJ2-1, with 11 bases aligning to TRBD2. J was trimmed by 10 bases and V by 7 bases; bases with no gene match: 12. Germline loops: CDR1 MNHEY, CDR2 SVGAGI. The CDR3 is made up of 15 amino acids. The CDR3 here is CASIRTGTSGEEQFF. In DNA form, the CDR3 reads TGTGCCAGCATCCGGACCGGGACTAGCGGAGAGGAGCAGTTCTTC.

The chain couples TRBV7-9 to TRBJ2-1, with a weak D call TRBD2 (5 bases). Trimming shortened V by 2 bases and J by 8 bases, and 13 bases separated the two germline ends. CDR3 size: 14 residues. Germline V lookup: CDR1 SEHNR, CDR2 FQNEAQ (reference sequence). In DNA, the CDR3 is TGTGCCAGCAGCTTACAAGAGGCGGGCTATGAGCAGTTCTTC. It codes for CASSLQEAGYEQFF.

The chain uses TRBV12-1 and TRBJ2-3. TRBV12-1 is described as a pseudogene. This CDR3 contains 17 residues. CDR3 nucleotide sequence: TGTGCCAGCAGCCATACCAGCCGGGCCCTTTGTACAGATACGCAGTATTTT. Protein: CASSHTSRALCTDTQYF.